The TCR beta chain under discussion was sequenced for a study of metastatic and nonmetastatic thyroid tumors. Study overall: Malignant and benign thyroid patients had repertoires compared in peripheral blood and tumor or nodule tissue.

This clone was seen many times. Its antigen remains unknown. As originally analysed: CDR3 differences across clinicopathological groups were used to build a distant-metastasis classifier for papillary thyroid cancer. From the PCR reads, TCRdb re-called clones with MiXCR. The V and J calls were not made by the authors but by TCRdb's processing. The sample records 15,000 to 20,000 clones, over 20% being singletons. Among the patients, none had received any treatment before thyroid surgery. The CDR3 has 15 amino acids. CDR1 LNHDA and CDR2 SQIVND come from the germline V gene (reference sequence). J lost 4 bases, V lost 6 bases, and 6 bases had no gene match. Study-wide points: Within blood and tumor, benign nodules reportedly had significantly lower TCR beta diversity than malignant thyroid tumors did.

The TCR comes from a male donor with papillary thyroid cancer or a benign thyroid nodule (not recorded which). Some clones in this sample may be carry-over from other donors' samples. V gene TRBV19 combines with J gene TRBJ2-1; the match to TRBD2 covers 10 bases. The sequenced material came from tumor tissue. DNA of the CDR3: TGTGCCAGTAGGGTTCTAGCGGGAGTGTACAATGAGCAGTTCTTC. Encoded protein: CASRVLAGVYNEQFF.